This T cell receptor beta chain derives from a study of Graves' ophthalmopathy and Graves' hyperthyroidism. The overall study: Stable hyperthyroid donors showed no ophthalmopathy during 18 months follow-up. Findings of the study overall: Blood was where most expanded thyroid clonotypes above 0.001 frequency also turned up.

On this clonotype: Antigen specificity is unknown.

As the template, RNA transcripts were used to amplify TCR beta CDR3 regions. HTBI primers were used in a first-round RT-PCR, which preceded a second-round multiplex PCR. One entry per CDR3 protein results from TCRdb running MiXCR on the multiplex PCR reads. Here the sample spans more than 1,000,000 distinct CDR3 sequences, less than 45% being singletons. Reliance was placed on clinical symptoms, serum thyroxine, TRAb, thyroid ultrasound and orbital computed tomography for diagnosis. Germline CDR1 and CDR2: MNHEY and SVGEGT. Between the trimmed V and J ends, which lost 7 bases and 6 bases, there was a span of 13 bases. The CDR3 is 13 amino acids.

The clonotype was recovered from an adult man with Graves' hyperthyroidism. The sequenced sample consisted of peripheral blood or thyroid tissue (not recorded which). V is TRBV6-2 or TRBV6-3 and J is TRBJ1-5, with D uncertain. The CDR3 DNA reads TGTGCCAGCACCCACCCCCCGGGTCAGCCCCAGCATTTT. Its translation is CASTHPPGQPQHF.